This T cell receptor beta chain was found in a study of blood T cell repertoires in COVID-19. Study background: Resolution of symptoms, clearance, or two negative PCRs was present in recovered Cohort 3 donors. Sample material is recorded as cDNA or gDNA derived from T cells, B-cell-depleted T cells, or PBMCs. COVID-19 samples, acute and convalescent, were from the United States, Italy and Spain.

TCRdb's table, derived via immunoSEQ multiplex PCR, lists solely in-frame clones and lacks some. The table shows about 170,000 clones, with 79% occurring only once. Study members were between roughly 18 and 100 years old and lived in some 26 US regions. Trimming removed 6 bases from V and 3 bases from J, with 12 bases in between. The CDR3 has 13 residues. Germline values: CDR1 SNHLY, CDR2 FYNNEI. Sequencing was done on a sample of PBMCs or T cells enriched from blood (not recorded which). This TCR was sampled from a woman aged 70-85 years in a cohort exposed to, infected with or recovered from COVID-19 (not recorded which). The chain combines TRBV2 with TRBJ2-7; the D gene is possibly TRBD2 (6 bases). This CDR3 is CASRGSGYYEQYF. The CDR3 DNA sequence: TGTGCCAGCAGGGGGAGCGGGTACTACGAGCAGTACTTC. Using reference TRBV2 and TRBJ2-7 for the parts outside the CDR3, the full variable domain is EPEVTQTPSHQVTQMGQEVILRCVPISNHLYFYWYRQILGQKVEFLVSFYNNEISEKSEIFDDQFSVERPDGSNFTLKIRSTKLEDSAMYFCASRGSGYYEQYFGPGTRLTVT.